What follows describes a single T cell receptor beta chain. J lost 5 bases, V lost 2 bases, and 2 bases had no gene match. Germline values: CDR1 LNHDA, CDR2 SQIVND (reference sequence). The length of the CDR3 is 14 residues. As originally analysed: Estimation of nucleated cell counts relied on the amplification of reference gene primers. Measured with immunoSEQ multiplex PCR; TCRdb has only the in-frame clones, and not every one. Clone size and V and J calls were adopted from that table, with D and trimming inferred from the DNA. The data show 250,000 to 350,000 clones, approximately 90% seen once. This sample stems from a study of blood T cell repertoires in COVID-19. Turning to the study itself: COVID-19 samples collected from the United States, Italy and Spain covered acute and convalescent phases.

Sequenced input: peripheral blood. The receptor comes from a young woman with active or convalescent COVID-19. The rearrangement uses TRBV19 and TRBJ1-5, with 8 bases aligning to TRBD1. DNA for the CDR3: TGTGCCAGTAGTATAACAGGGGGGGATCAGCCCCAGCATTTT. Its translation: CASSITGGDQPQHF.